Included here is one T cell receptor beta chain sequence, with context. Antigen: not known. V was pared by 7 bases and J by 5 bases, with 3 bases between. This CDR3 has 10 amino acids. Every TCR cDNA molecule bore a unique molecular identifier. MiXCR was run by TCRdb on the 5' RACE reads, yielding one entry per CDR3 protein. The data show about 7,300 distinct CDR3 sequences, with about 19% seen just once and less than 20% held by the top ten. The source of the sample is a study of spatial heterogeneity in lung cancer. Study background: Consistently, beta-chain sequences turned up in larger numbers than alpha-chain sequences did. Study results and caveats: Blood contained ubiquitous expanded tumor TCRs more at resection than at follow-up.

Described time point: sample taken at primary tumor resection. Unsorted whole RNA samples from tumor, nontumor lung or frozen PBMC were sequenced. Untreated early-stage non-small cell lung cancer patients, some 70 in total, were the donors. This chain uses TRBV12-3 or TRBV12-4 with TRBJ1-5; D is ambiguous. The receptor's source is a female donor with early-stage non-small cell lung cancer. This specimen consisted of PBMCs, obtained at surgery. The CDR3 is CASTDQPQHF. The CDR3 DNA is TGTGCCAGCACCGATCAGCCCCAGCATTTT.